Following are 3 T cell receptor beta chains from one sample sequenced in a study of technical replicates of blood from several donors. Sequencing used immunoSEQ multiplex PCR; TCRdb keeps in-frame clones, though not all of them. The data show almost 55,000 clones, approximately 94% seen once. Sample: T cells isolated from PBMCs. Receptors originate from a human donor in good health.

The chain employs TRBV28 and TRBJ2-7, with 7 bases identical to TRBD1. Looked up from germline, CDR1 is MDHEN and CDR2 is SYDVKM. This CDR3 contains 13 residues. Trimming cost V 7 bases and J 0 bases; bases outside gene matches: 3. The chain's CDR3 is CASNRDSSYEQYF. The CDR3 nucleotides are TGTGCCAGCAACCGGGACAGCTCCTACGAGCAGTACTTC.

This sequence joins TRBV5-1 and TRBJ2-6, with 11 bases fitting TRBD2. Looked up from germline, CDR1 is SGHRS and CDR2 is YFSETQ. With 4 bases clipped from V and 4 bases from J, the junction kept 10 bases outside the gene matches. The CDR3 runs 18 residues. The chain's CDR3 is CASSRGTSGARGANVLTF. DNA for the CDR3: TGCGCCAGCAGCCGGGGGACTAGCGGTGCGAGGGGGGCCAACGTCCTGACTTTC.

This sequence joins TRBV6-6 and TRBJ2-7; 8 bases agree with TRBD1. This CDR3 region has 15 residues. V lost 2 bases, J lost 5 bases, and 8 bases stayed unmatched. The germline V gene encodes CDR1 MNHNY and CDR2 SVGAGI (reference sequence). In nucleotides, the CDR3 is TGTGCCAGCAGTTACACCCCACAGGGGGTGGACGAGCAGTACTTC. Its translation is CASSYTPQGVDEQYF.